Below are 29 T cell receptor beta chains sequenced from a single sample in a study of shared clonotypes between healthy human individuals. Clones were read by immunoSEQ multiplex PCR, and TCRdb kept only the in-frame ones, dropping some. The table shows some 2,500,000 clones, with 92% occurring only once. Sequencing was carried out using naive CD4+ T cells from PBMCs. The subset here: CD45RA+ positively selected. The receptor source for this set is a young man in good health. Some clones in this sample may be carry-over from other donors' samples.

This clone has only a few counts. The V call is TRBV11-2, the J call TRBJ1-1; D remains unclear. This CDR3 comprises 13 residues. CDR1 and CDR2 from the germline V gene are SGHAT and FQNNGV. V lost 1 base and J 10 bases, leaving 13 bases between the germline ends. The CDR3 coding sequence is TGTGCCAGCAGCTTAGCCCCCATACCAGCAGCTTTCTTT. This gives the protein CASSLAPIPAAFF.

This clone was picked up one time. V is TRBV7-6 and J is TRBJ2-5, with D possibly matching TRBD2 (6 bases). Per the germline V gene, CDR1 is SGHVS and CDR2 is FNYEAQ. CDR3 length: 16 amino acids. V was shortened by 5 bases and J by 1 base, with 17 bases between the two germline ends. CDR3 region: CASSPFGVGGQETQYF. CDR3 bases: TGTGCCAGCAGCCCTTTTGGGGTCGGGGGCCAAGAGACCCAGTACTTC. Full variable domain (missing parts from reference TRBV7-6 and TRBJ2-5): GAGVSQSPRYKVTKRGQDVALRCDPISGHVSLYWYRQALGQGPEFLTYFNYEAQQDKSGLPNDRFSAERPEGSISTLTIQRTEQRDSAMYRCASSPFGVGGQETQYFGPGTRLLVL.

This chain links TRBV28 with TRBJ2-7, with D hard to call. Germline CDR1 and CDR2: MDHEN and SYDVKM. The V end lost 10 bases, the J end lost 6 bases, and 22 bases lay between the germline ends. The CDR3 has 14 amino acids. The CDR3 region is CATVDLSSPSEQYF. The CDR3 DNA sequence: TGTGCCACCGTGGACCTCTCATCCCCTTCCGAGCAGTACTTC.

This chain links TRBV10-3 with TRBJ1-5; D ambiguous. V lost 10 bases and J lost 1, with 11 bases in between. Germline assignment: CDR1 ENHRY and CDR2 SYGVKD. The CDR3 runs to 13 residues. The DNA for the CDR3 is TGTGCCACCACGGAGAGAAGCAATCAGCCCCAGCATTTT. It codes for CATTERSNQPQHF.

The chain recombines TRBV6-5 with TRBJ2-7, with D perhaps matching TRBD2 (5 bases). Germline-derived CDR1 and CDR2 are MNHEY and SVGAGI. Trimming stripped 1 base from V and 4 bases from J, with 17 bases between. The CDR3 is 16 residues long. The DNA of the CDR3 is TGTGCCAGCAGTTACTTTTCAACGAGTCGAGGGTACGAGCAGTACTTC. This codes for CASSYFSTSRGYEQYF.

The chain employs TRBV7-2 and TRBJ1-5, with D perhaps TRBD1 (6 bases). Germline assignment: CDR1 SGHTA and CDR2 FQGNSA. The CDR3 spans 14 residues. Trimming took off 5 bases at V and 2 bases at J, with 10 bases between the two ends. CDR3: CASSLGGRNQPQHF. CDR3 nucleotide sequence: TGTGCCAGCAGCCTCGGGGGCCGCAATCAGCCCCAGCATTTT. The whole variable domain, remainder taken from reference TRBV7-2 and TRBJ1-5, is GAGVSQSPSNKVTEKGKDVELRCDPISGHTALYWYRQSLGQGLEFLIYFQGNSAPDKSGLPSDRFSAERTGGSVSTLTIQRTQQEDSAVYLCASSLGGRNQPQHFGDGTRLSIL.

Comments on this clone: In the same sample, other DNA sequences code for this CDR3. CDR3 loop: CASSLVPGQETQYF. Here the CDR3 DNA reads TGCGCCAGCAGCCTCGTACCGGGTCAAGAGACCCAGTACTTC. The gene calls are TRBV5-1 and TRBJ2-5; no firm D call. The germline CDR1 and CDR2 sequences are SGHRS and YFSETQ. With 4 bases removed from V and 2 bases from J, the gap between germline ends came to 12 bases. There are 14 residues in the CDR3.

The gene calls are TRBV27 and TRBJ2-7; 12 bases are a match to TRBD1. After removal of 2 bases from V and 1 base from J, the junction contained 6 bases not matched to a gene. Germline V gives CDR1 MNHEY, CDR2 SMNVEV (reference sequence). This CDR3 has 17 amino acids. The CDR3 loop is CASSLRSGQGASYEQYF. The CDR3 DNA is TGTGCCAGCAGTTTAAGATCGGGACAGGGGGCGTCCTACGAGCAGTACTTC.

This chain connects TRBV9 to TRBJ2-2; 7 bases agree with TRBD2. Germline V gene lookup returns CDR1 SGDLS and CDR2 YYNGEE. With V trimmed by 0 bases and J by 6 bases, 8 bases remained unmatched. There are 16 residues in the CDR3. The CDR3 DNA reads as TGTGCCAGCAGCGTAGTAGCTAGCGGCAAGTCCGGGGAGCTGTTTTTT. Translation gives CASSVVASGKSGELFF.

A remark on this clone: This sample also contains other DNA sequences that code for the same CDR3. The chain has TRBV28 and TRBJ1-2; D is unclear. With 5 bases removed from V and 6 bases from J, the gap between germline ends came to 13 bases. The CDR3 length is 13 residues. Per the germline V gene, CDR1 is MDHEN and CDR2 is SYDVKM. The CDR3 bases are TGTGCCAGCAGTCCCCCCCGTGGTCATGGCTACACCTTC. It codes for CASSPPRGHGYTF.

The rearrangement links TRBV18 to TRBJ2-1; TRBD2 matches at 9 bases. The CDR3 runs 15 residues. Germline V gene lookup returns CDR1 KGHSH and CDR2 LQKENI. J gave up 7 bases and V 3 bases, and 7 bases lay outside the gene matches. The CDR3 DNA follows: TGTGCCAGCTCACCGACTAGCGGACCCCCGAATGAGCAGTTCTTC. As protein: CASSPTSGPPNEQFF.

This chain links TRBV30 with TRBJ2-3; D not resolved. The CDR3 loop spans 15 amino acids. Germline-derived CDR1 and CDR2 are GTSNPN and SVGIG (reference sequence). V lost 3 bases, J lost 0 bases, and 13 bases lay in between. The CDR3 coding sequence is TGTGCCTGGAGGGCCCTGGGGTCCAGCACAGATACGCAGTATTTT. Amino acid sequence: CAWRALGSSTDTQYF. Combining the CDR3 with reference TRBV30 and TRBJ2-3 gives the whole variable domain SQTIHQWPATLVQPVGSPLSLECTVEGTSNPNLYWYRQAAGRGLQLLFYSVGIGQISSEVPQNLSASRPQDRQFILSSKKLLLSDSGFYLCAWRALGSSTDTQYFGPGTRLTVL.

The rearrangement links TRBV2 to TRBJ2-7; tentatively, D is TRBD2 (6 bases). Looked up from germline, CDR1 is SNHLY and CDR2 is FYNNEI. The CDR3 consists of 14 residues. The V gene lost 10 bases and the J gene lost 4 bases, with 20 bases spanning the gap. CDR3 region: CATNPGLGVYEQYF. The CDR3 bases are TGTGCCACTAACCCGGGACTTGGGGTGTACGAGCAGTACTTC.

This clone was observed once. V gene TRBV7-3 combines with J gene TRBJ2-3; D unclear. V shed 4 bases and J shed 2 bases, with 10 bases lying between them. Germline values: CDR1 SGHTA, CDR2 FQGTGA. The CDR3 is made up of 14 amino acids. The CDR3 region has the DNA TGTGCCAGCAGCTCATCGCGCTCCACAGATACGCAGTATTTT. Translating gives CASSSSRSTDTQYF.

CDR3 protein: CATAEGQLGETQYF. DNA of the CDR3: TGTGCCACTGCTGAGGGGCAACTAGGAGAGACCCAGTACTTC. This chain uses TRBV21-1 with TRBJ2-5. TRBV21-1 is shown as a pseudogene. The CDR3 is made up of 14 amino acids.

In its sample, this clone was seen a few times. This chain uses TRBV11-2 with TRBJ1-1; D is unresolved. Trimming pared 6 bases from V and 1 base from J, leaving 15 bases between. CDR1 and CDR2 from the germline V gene are SGHAT and FQNNGV. CDR3 length: 15 amino acids. CDR3 sequence (DNA): TGTGCCAGCAGATCCTCGCAGGACGGGAACACTGAAGCTTTCTTT. This codes for CASRSSQDGNTEAFF.

The V gene is TRBV7-2, the J gene TRBJ2-1; 9 bases fit TRBD1. This CDR3 region has 17 residues. The germline gives CDR1 SGHTA, CDR2 FQGNSA. Trimming took 1 base from V and 10 from J; bases not matched to a gene: 14. CDR3 DNA: TGTGCCAGCAGCTTAGTGGGAGACGGGACAGGGATCTCCGAGCAGTTCTTC. This translates into CASSLVGDGTGISEQFF.

The chain employs TRBV7-9 and TRBJ2-2; possible D gene TRBD1, 5 bases. The CDR3 covers 16 residues. Germline V CDR1 and CDR2: SEHNR, FQNEAQ (reference sequence). V was trimmed by 2 bases and J by 2 bases, leaving 12 bases between them. The DNA for the CDR3 is TGTGCCAGCAGCTTATGGGGCTCAATAAACACCGGGGAGCTGTTTTTT. This codes for CASSLWGSINTGELFF. The variable domain in full, completed from reference TRBV7-9 and TRBJ2-2, reads DTGVSQNPRHKITKRGQNVTFRCDPISEHNRLYWYRQTLGQGPEFLTYFQNEAQLEKSRLLSDRFSAERPKGSFSTLEIQRTEQGDSAMYLCASSLWGSINTGELFFGEGSRLTVL.

Only one count was recorded for this clone. The V call is TRBV11-1, the J call TRBJ2-2, with 9 bases fitting TRBD2. The length of the CDR3 is 15 residues. V was pared by 5 bases and J by 4 bases, with 5 bases of the junction left unmatched. Germline V CDR1 and CDR2: SGHAT, FQDESV (reference sequence). CDR3 loop: CASSVSGRGTGELFF. For the CDR3, the DNA is TGTGCCAGCAGCGTTAGCGGGAGAGGCACCGGGGAGCTGTTTTTT. The whole variable domain, remainder taken from reference TRBV11-1 and TRBJ2-2, is EAEVAQSPRYKITEKSQAVAFWCDPISGHATLYWYRQILGQGPELLVQFQDESVVDDSQLPKDRFSAERLKGVDSTLKIQPAELGDSAMYLCASSVSGRGTGELFFGEGSRLTVL.

The chain employs TRBV4-1 and TRBJ2-7; D call uncertain. Per germline, CDR1 MGHRA and CDR2 YSYEKL. V shed 1 base and J shed 0 bases, with 13 bases lying between them. The CDR3 extends over 16 amino acids. In DNA form, the CDR3 reads TGCGCCAGCAGCCAAGGTCTGCCAGTACCCTCCTACGAGCAGTACTTC. This codes for CASSQGLPVPSYEQYF.

The chain joins TRBV5-1 to TRBJ1-1; 9 bases are shared with TRBD1. This CDR3 comprises 16 residues. Trimming took 0 bases from V and 4 from J; bases not matched to a gene: 7. Germline V lookup: CDR1 SGHRS, CDR2 YFSETQ. Written as DNA, the CDR3 is TGCGCCAGCAGCTTGGACAGGGGGCTTGGGAGCACTGAAGCTTTCTTT. Its protein is CASSLDRGLGSTEAFF.

The gene calls are TRBV2 and TRBJ1-1, with TRBD1 matching 8 bases. Germline CDR1 is SNHLY and CDR2 is FYNNEI. The CDR3 contains 14 residues. V shed 6 bases, J shed 7 bases, and the junction held 10 bases outside the gene matches. This CDR3 reads CASRATGGSGEAFF. CDR3 sequence (DNA): TGTGCCAGCAGAGCAACAGGGGGAAGCGGTGAAGCTTTCTTT.

The chain has TRBV30 and TRBJ2-5, with D perhaps TRBD1 (6 bases). There are 15 residues in the CDR3. Trimming stripped 0 bases from V and 1 base from J, with 12 bases between. Germline CDR1 is GTSNPN and CDR2 is SVGIG (reference sequence). The CDR3 bases are TGTGCCTGGAGTGTAGGGACAAGCCTCCAAGAGACCCAGTACTTC. Translation: CAWSVGTSLQETQYF.

Comment on this clone: Distinct nucleotide sequences in the sample also encode this CDR3. For the CDR3, the DNA is TGTGCCAGCAGCCTAGGCTCTGGGGCCAACGTCCTGACTTTC. This sequence encodes CASSLGSGANVLTF. The chain recombines TRBV7-9 with TRBJ2-6; D unclear. The CDR3 sequence is 14 residues long. V lost 5 bases and J lost 0, with 5 bases in between. CDR1 and CDR2 from the germline V gene are SEHNR and FQNEAQ (reference sequence).

This chain links TRBV30 with TRBJ2-5, with D perhaps matching TRBD1 (7 bases). The J call could be wrong; TRBJ2-7 is a better fit for the DNA end. This CDR3 comprises 16 residues. Germline CDR1 and CDR2: GTSNPN and SVGIG (reference sequence). The CDR3 region is CAWSVLGRGQPYEQYF. The DNA for the CDR3 is TGTGCCTGGAGTGTACTCGGGCGGGGACAGCCCTACGAGCAGTACTTC.

The chain uses TRBV5-4 and TRBJ1-2; D perhaps matches TRBD1 (5 bases). The CDR3 has 14 amino acids. Looked up from germline, CDR1 is SGHNT and CDR2 is YYREEE (reference sequence). V was cut by 4 bases and J by 8 bases, with 18 bases left in between. The CDR3 bases are TGTGCCAGCAGCCCCGGGACCTACTCAATGGGCTACACCTTC. Translating it yields CASSPGTYSMGYTF. The full variable domain, in which reference TRBV5-4 and TRBJ1-2 provide the parts outside the CDR3, is ETGVTQSPTHLIKTRGQQVTLRCSSQSGHNTVSWYQQALGQGPQFIFQYYREEENGRGNFPPRFSGLQFPNYSSELNVNALELDDSALYLCASSPGTYSMGYTFGSGTRLTVV.

The CDR3 nucleotides read TGTGCCAGCAAAAATAGCGGGTCGAACACCGGGGAGCTGTTTTTT. Protein sequence: CASKNSGSNTGELFF. V and J are TRBV6-5 and TRBJ2-2; 7 bases agree with TRBD2. Germline CDR1 reads MNHEY; CDR2 reads SVGAGI. The V segment lost 7 bases and the J segment 0 bases; nucleotides outside the gene matches: 5. This CDR3 region has 15 residues.

Comments on this clone: This specimen includes other DNA sequences encoding the same CDR3. This sequence joins TRBV6-5 and TRBJ1-3; D unresolved. The CDR3 totals 15 residues. Germline values: CDR1 MNHEY, CDR2 SVGAGI. Trimming cost V 0 bases and J 4 bases, with 10 bases left between them. The CDR3 is CASSYSGRSGNTIYF. The DNA for the CDR3 is TGTGCCAGCAGTTACTCGGGCCGGTCCGGAAACACCATATATTTT.

The chain uses TRBV10-3 and TRBJ1-5; D perhaps matches TRBD1 (5 bases). CDR3 length: 15 amino acids. The V gene's germline CDR1 is ENHRY and CDR2 SYGVKD. Between the trimmed V and J ends, which lost 8 bases and 1 base, there was a span of 15 bases. The CDR3, as DNA: TGTGCCATCTCTTGGGGGGGGGAGAGCAATCAGCCCCAGCATTTT. Protein: CAISWGGESNQPQHF.